This T cell receptor (beta chain) was obtained from a study of T cell repertoires and Cas9 in healthy adults (dated by TCRdb to 2017 to 2018). Looking at the study overall: Within the CD4 and CD8 compartments, the researchers characterized SpCas9-reactive T cells in terms of multi-effector potency, cytotoxicity and lineage determination. The study examined preexisting T cell immunity against the Streptococcus pyogenes Cas9 nuclease (SpCas9) used in CRISPR gene editing. Beyond this particular receptor, the publication reports: In vitro, the proliferation and function of SpCas9-reactive effector T cells were reported to be mitigated by SpCas9-reactive regulatory T cells.

All of the donors in the study were healthy humans. For this clone: This clone's antigen is unknown. The record has no base qualities; no much larger clone is one base away.

Library construction relied on the immunoSEQ multiplex PCR assay. Held by TCRdb, this immuneACCESS table contains in-frame sequences only and omits some clones. Under half of the omission traces to an unresolved V gene where checked; the cause of the rest is unknown. This sample is represented by about 15,000 clones; about nine tenths of them were singletons. Around 2.1% of the sample lies in the top ten. CDR3 length: 16 amino acids, cysteine to phenylalanine. CDR3 DNA only is kept here, 48 bases in frame from base 1. Trimming costs V 1 base and J 10 bases, and their ends lie 17 bases apart. The germline V gene provides CDR1 SGHVS and CDR2 FQNEAQ.

This clonotype was sampled from a human donor in good health. Sequencing was carried out using Tregs (CD4+, CD25+, CD127-, CD137-, CD154-) from PBMCs; culture status not recorded. The chain is made from TRBV7-8 and TRBJ1-6, with the D gene uncertain. Read as DNA, the sequence is TGTGCCAGCAGCTTAGTTGTGGGATGGGGTAGATCACCCCTCCACTTT. Translated, this is CASSLVVGWGRSPLHF.